The rows below give T cell receptor beta chains drawn from one sample of a study of cytomegalovirus exposure and HLA in healthy donors. The repertoire was sequenced with immunoSEQ multiplex PCR; TCRdb's copy has only in-frame clones and lacks some. Of 90,000 to 140,000 clones in the sample, under 85% are singletons; the top ten hold approximately 2%. The specimen sequenced was PBMCs. These receptors all come from a man aged 25-40 years in good health and CMV-seronegative. Each CDR3 is given with its conserved first and last residue. Fields, in order: CDR3 DNA, CDR3 protein, J gene, V gene, D gene, CDR3 length, clone size. D genes are given only for firm matches. Not every row has a clone size; where given, it reads once, few, many or a size class.

cdr3_nt: TGCGCCAGCAGTGAGTCACAGGCTAACTATGGCTACACCTTC; cdr3_aa: CASSESQANYGYTF; j_call: TRBJ1-2; v_call: TRBV10-2; d_call: .; cdr3_length: 14; clone_size: few
cdr3_nt: TGTGCCAGCAGTGAAAGGGCTAGCGGGAAGGTTACGCAGTATTTT; cdr3_aa: CASSERASGKVTQYF; j_call: TRBJ2-3; v_call: TRBV6-1; d_call: TRBD2; cdr3_length: 15; clone_size: .
cdr3_nt: TGTGCCAGCGGACAGCCACCTAATTCACCCCTCCACTTT; cdr3_aa: CASGQPPNSPLHF; j_call: TRBJ1-6; v_call: TRBV28; d_call: .; cdr3_length: 13; clone_size: .
cdr3_nt: TGTGCTCGGGGGACGGATACGCAGTATTTT; cdr3_aa: CARGTDTQYF; j_call: TRBJ2-3; v_call: TRBV30; d_call: .; cdr3_length: 10; clone_size: .
cdr3_nt: TGTGCCAGCAGTTACGACACTCCTCCCTCCAATCAGCCCCAGCATTTT; cdr3_aa: CASSYDTPPSNQPQHF; j_call: TRBJ1-5; v_call: TRBV6-6; d_call: .; cdr3_length: 16; clone_size: .
cdr3_nt: TGTGCCATCAGCCCTGGGGCTTACAATGAGCAGTTCTTC; cdr3_aa: CAISPGAYNEQFF; j_call: TRBJ2-1; v_call: TRBV6-6; d_call: .; cdr3_length: 13; clone_size: .
cdr3_nt: TGTGCCAGCAGGCGGGGGGGAGGTTTCCAAGAGACCCAGTACTTC; cdr3_aa: CASRRGGGFQETQYF; j_call: TRBJ2-5; v_call: TRBV6-6; d_call: TRBD2; cdr3_length: 15; clone_size: .
cdr3_nt: TGTGCCAGCAGCCGAGGCCTAGCGGGAGGGCCGGACGAGCAGTACTTC; cdr3_aa: CASSRGLAGGPDEQYF; j_call: TRBJ2-7; v_call: TRBV7-8; d_call: TRBD2; cdr3_length: 16; clone_size: once
cdr3_nt: TGTGCCAGCTCCGGGAGTGGCACAGATACGCAGTATTTT; cdr3_aa: CASSGSGTDTQYF; j_call: TRBJ2-3; v_call: TRBV7-3; d_call: .; cdr3_length: 13; clone_size: .
cdr3_nt: TGTGCCAGCAGCGTAGCTGGTGGCAGAGGAGCGGAAAAACTGTTTTTT; cdr3_aa: CASSVAGGRGAEKLFF; j_call: TRBJ1-4; v_call: TRBV9; d_call: .; cdr3_length: 16; clone_size: .
cdr3_nt: TGTGCCAGCAAGGGGGTCAATAATGAAAAACTGTTTTTT; cdr3_aa: CASKGVNNEKLFF; j_call: TRBJ1-4; v_call: TRBV27; d_call: .; cdr3_length: 13; clone_size: .
cdr3_nt: TGCAGCGTTGGGGACAGGGTAAAGGACGAGCAGTACTTC; cdr3_aa: CSVGDRVKDEQYF; j_call: TRBJ2-7; v_call: TRBV29-1; d_call: TRBD1; cdr3_length: 13; clone_size: once
cdr3_nt: TGCAGCGTTTCTTACCCGGACAGAGCCTACGAGCAGTACTTC; cdr3_aa: CSVSYPDRAYEQYF; j_call: TRBJ2-7; v_call: TRBV29-1; d_call: .; cdr3_length: 14; clone_size: few
cdr3_nt: TGTGCCAGCAGCTTGAGGGCAGGGTTGACCGGGGAGCTGTTTTTT; cdr3_aa: CASSLRAGLTGELFF; j_call: TRBJ2-2; v_call: TRBV5-8; d_call: .; cdr3_length: 15; clone_size: .
cdr3_nt: TGTGCCAGCAGCGGACGACAGGGGCGGGAAGCTTTCTTT; cdr3_aa: CASSGRQGREAFF; j_call: TRBJ1-1; v_call: TRBV7-2; d_call: TRBD1; cdr3_length: 13; clone_size: .
cdr3_nt: TGTGCCAGTAGTATTGGGGGAGGCCGTGGGGCCAACGTCCTGACTTTC; cdr3_aa: CASSIGGGRGANVLTF; j_call: TRBJ2-6; v_call: TRBV19; d_call: .; cdr3_length: 16; clone_size: .
cdr3_nt: TGCGCCAGCAGCCTTACAACCAGCTCTGGAAACACCATATATTTT; cdr3_aa: CASSLTTSSGNTIYF; j_call: TRBJ1-3; v_call: TRBV4-1; d_call: .; cdr3_length: 15; clone_size: .
cdr3_nt: TGTTCCAGCAGCTTAGATCCTAGCGGAAGCACAGATACGCAGTATTTT; cdr3_aa: CSSSLDPSGSTDTQYF; j_call: TRBJ2-3; v_call: TRBV7-9; d_call: TRBD2; cdr3_length: 16; clone_size: .
cdr3_nt: TGTGCCAGCAGCTTAGGCCTCGGAGGAGGCAATCAGCCCCAGCATTTT; cdr3_aa: CASSLGLGGGNQPQHF; j_call: TRBJ1-5; v_call: TRBV7-2; d_call: .; cdr3_length: 16; clone_size: .
cdr3_nt: TGTGCCAGCAGCGTAGGTCCAGGGGGAAGATCAACTAATGAAAAACTGTTTTTT; cdr3_aa: CASSVGPGGRSTNEKLFF; j_call: TRBJ1-4; v_call: TRBV9; d_call: TRBD1; cdr3_length: 18; clone_size: .
cdr3_nt: TGTGCCAGCAGCCGGGACTGGAGGTACCAAGAGACCCAGTACTTC; cdr3_aa: CASSRDWRYQETQYF; j_call: TRBJ2-5; v_call: TRBV4-2; d_call: .; cdr3_length: 15; clone_size: once
cdr3_nt: TGTGCCAGCAGTTTGGGACAGGGCTACGACTACGAGCAGTACTTC; cdr3_aa: CASSLGQGYDYEQYF; j_call: TRBJ2-7; v_call: TRBV6-5; d_call: TRBD1; cdr3_length: 15; clone_size: .
cdr3_nt: TGCGCCAGCAGCCTCCCGGGGAGGGGGAGGACCGGGGAGCTGTTTTTT; cdr3_aa: CASSLPGRGRTGELFF; j_call: TRBJ2-2; v_call: TRBV4-1; d_call: .; cdr3_length: 16; clone_size: .
cdr3_nt: TGCGCCAGCAGCTTATCTCCCGGGGGAGAAGGAAACACCATATATTTT; cdr3_aa: CASSLSPGGEGNTIYF; j_call: TRBJ1-3; v_call: TRBV5-1; d_call: .; cdr3_length: 16; clone_size: .
cdr3_nt: TGTGCCAGCAAATACAGGGGAACTGAAGCTTTCTTT; cdr3_aa: CASKYRGTEAFF; j_call: TRBJ1-1; v_call: TRBV5-8; d_call: TRBD1; cdr3_length: 12; clone_size: .
cdr3_nt: TGTGCCAGCAGCTTTGCGGGGCGGACTGAAGCTTTCTTT; cdr3_aa: CASSFAGRTEAFF; j_call: TRBJ1-1; v_call: TRBV11-2; d_call: .; cdr3_length: 13; clone_size: .